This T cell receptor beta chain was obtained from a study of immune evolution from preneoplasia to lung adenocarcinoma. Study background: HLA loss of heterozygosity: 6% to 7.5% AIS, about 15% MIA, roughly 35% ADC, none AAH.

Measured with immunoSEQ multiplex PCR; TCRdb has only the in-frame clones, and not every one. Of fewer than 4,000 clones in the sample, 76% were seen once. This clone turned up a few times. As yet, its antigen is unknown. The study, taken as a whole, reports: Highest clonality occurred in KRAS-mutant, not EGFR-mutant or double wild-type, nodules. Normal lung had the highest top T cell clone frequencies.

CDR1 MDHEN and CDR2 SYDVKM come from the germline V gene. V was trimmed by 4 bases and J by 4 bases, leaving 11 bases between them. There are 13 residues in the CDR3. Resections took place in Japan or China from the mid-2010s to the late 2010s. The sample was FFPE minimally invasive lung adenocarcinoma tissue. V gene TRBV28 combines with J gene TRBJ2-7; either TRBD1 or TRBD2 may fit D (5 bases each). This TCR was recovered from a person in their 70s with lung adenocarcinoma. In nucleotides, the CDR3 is TGTGCCAGCAGTTCACCGGGACCGTACGAGCAGTACTTC. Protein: CASSSPGPYEQYF.